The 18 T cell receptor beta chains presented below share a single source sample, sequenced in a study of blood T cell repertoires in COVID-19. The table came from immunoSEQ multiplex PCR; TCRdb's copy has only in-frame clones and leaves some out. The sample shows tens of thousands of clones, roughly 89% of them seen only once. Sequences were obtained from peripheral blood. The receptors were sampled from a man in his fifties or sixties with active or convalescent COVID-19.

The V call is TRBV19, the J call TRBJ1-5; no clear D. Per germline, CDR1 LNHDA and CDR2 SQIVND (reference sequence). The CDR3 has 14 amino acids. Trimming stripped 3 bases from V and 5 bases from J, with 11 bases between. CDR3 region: CASSIWQDDQPQHF. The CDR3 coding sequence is TGTGCCAGTAGTATTTGGCAGGATGATCAGCCCCAGCATTTT. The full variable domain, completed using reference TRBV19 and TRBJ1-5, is DGGITQSPKYLFRKEGQNVTLSCEQNLNHDAMYWYRQDPGQGLRLIYYSQIVNDFQKGDIAEGYSVSREKKESFPLTVTSAQKNPTAFYLCASSIWQDDQPQHFGDGTRLSIL.

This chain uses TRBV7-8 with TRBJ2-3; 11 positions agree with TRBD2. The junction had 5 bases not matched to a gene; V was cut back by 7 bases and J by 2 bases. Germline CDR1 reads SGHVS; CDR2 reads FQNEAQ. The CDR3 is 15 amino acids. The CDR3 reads CASTSSGRYTDTQYF. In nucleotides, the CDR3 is TGTGCCAGCACCTCTAGCGGGAGGTACACAGATACGCAGTATTTT.

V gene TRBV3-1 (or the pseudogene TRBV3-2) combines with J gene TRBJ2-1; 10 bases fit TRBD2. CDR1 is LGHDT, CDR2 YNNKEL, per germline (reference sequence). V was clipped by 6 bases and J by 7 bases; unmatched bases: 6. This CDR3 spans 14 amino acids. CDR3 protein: CASSFTSGDNEQFF. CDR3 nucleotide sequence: TGTGCCAGCAGTTTCACTAGCGGGGATAATGAGCAGTTCTTC.

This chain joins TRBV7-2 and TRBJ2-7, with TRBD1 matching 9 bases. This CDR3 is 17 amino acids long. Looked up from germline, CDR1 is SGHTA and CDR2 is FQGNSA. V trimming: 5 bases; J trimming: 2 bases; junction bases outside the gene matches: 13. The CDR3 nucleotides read TGTGCCAGCAGCCCAACGCTGGACAGGGGCGCCCCCTACGAGCAGTACTTC. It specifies CASSPTLDRGAPYEQYF.

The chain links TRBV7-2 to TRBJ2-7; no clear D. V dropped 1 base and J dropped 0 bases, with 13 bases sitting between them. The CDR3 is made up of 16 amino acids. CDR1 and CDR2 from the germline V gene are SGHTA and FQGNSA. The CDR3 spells CASSLDLVFSSYEQYF. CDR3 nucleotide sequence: TGTGCCAGCAGCTTAGACTTGGTCTTTTCCTCCTACGAGCAGTACTTC. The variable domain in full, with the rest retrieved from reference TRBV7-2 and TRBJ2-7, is GAGVSQSPSNKVTEKGKDVELRCDPISGHTALYWYRQSLGQGLEFLIYFQGNSAPDKSGLPSDRFSAERTGGSVSTLTIQRTQQEDSAVYLCASSLDLVFSSYEQYFGPGTRLTVT.

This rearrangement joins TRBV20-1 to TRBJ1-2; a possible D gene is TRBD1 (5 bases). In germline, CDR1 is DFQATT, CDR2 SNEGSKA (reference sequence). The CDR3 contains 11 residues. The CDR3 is CSIRVDYGYTF. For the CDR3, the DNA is TGCAGCATCAGGGTCGACTATGGCTACACCTTC.

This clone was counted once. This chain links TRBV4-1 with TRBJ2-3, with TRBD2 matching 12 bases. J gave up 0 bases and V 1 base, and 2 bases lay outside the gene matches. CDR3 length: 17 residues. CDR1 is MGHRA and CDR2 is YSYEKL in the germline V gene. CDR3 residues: CASSQGTSGVSTDTQYF. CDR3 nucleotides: TGCGCCAGCAGCCAAGGGACTAGCGGGGTGAGCACAGATACGCAGTATTTT.

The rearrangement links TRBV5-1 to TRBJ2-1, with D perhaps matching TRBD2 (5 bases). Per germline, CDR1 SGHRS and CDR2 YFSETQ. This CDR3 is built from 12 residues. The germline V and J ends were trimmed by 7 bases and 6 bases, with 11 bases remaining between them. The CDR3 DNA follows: TGCGCCAGCGGCGGGCCGGGCAATGAGCAGTTCTTC. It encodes CASGGPGNEQFF. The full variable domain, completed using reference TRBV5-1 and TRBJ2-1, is KAGVTQTPRYLIKTRGQQVTLSCSPISGHRSVSWYQQTPGQGLQFLFEYFSETQRNKGNFPGRFSGRQFSNSRSEMNVSTLELGDSALYLCASGGPGNEQFFGPGTRLTVL.

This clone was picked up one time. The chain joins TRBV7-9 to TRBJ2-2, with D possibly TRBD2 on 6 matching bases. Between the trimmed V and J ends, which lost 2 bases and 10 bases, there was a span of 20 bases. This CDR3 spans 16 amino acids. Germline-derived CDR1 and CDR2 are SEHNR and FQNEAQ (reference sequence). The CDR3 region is CASSLRRIAAQAELFF. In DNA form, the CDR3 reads TGTGCCAGCAGCTTAAGGAGGATAGCGGCCCAGGCGGAGCTGTTTTTT.

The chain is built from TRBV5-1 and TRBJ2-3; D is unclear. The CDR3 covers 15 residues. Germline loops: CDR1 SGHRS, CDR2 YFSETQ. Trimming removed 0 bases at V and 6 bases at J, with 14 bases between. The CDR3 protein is CASSLDSKAVDTQYF. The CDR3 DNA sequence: TGCGCCAGCAGCTTGGACTCAAAGGCGGTGGATACGCAGTATTTT.

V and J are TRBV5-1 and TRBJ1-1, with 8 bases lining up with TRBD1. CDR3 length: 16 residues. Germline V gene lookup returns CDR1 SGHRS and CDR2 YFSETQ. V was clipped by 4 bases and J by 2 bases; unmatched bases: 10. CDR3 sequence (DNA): TGCGCCAGCAGCACCGGACAGGGAGCGGTTAACACTGAAGCTTTCTTT. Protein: CASSTGQGAVNTEAFF.

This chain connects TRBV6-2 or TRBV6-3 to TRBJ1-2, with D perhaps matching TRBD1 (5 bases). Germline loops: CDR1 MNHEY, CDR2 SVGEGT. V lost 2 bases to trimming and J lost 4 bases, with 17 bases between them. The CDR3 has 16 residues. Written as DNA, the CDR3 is TGTGCCAGCAGTTACGGCGCAGGGTATGGAATCTATGGCTACACCTTC. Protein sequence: CASSYGAGYGIYGYTF.

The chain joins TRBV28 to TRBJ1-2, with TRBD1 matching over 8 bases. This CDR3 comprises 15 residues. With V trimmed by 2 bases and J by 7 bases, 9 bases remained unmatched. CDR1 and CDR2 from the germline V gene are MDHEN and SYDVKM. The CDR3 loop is CASSLGFQGAIGYTF. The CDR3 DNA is TGTGCCAGCAGTTTAGGCTTCCAGGGGGCGATTGGCTACACCTTC.

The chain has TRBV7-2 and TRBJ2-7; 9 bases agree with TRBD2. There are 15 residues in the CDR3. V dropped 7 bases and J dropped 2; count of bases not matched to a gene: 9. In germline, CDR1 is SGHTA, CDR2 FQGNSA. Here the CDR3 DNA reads TGTGCCAGCACCAATGATAGCGGGAGACCCTACGAGCAGTACTTC. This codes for CASTNDSGRPYEQYF.

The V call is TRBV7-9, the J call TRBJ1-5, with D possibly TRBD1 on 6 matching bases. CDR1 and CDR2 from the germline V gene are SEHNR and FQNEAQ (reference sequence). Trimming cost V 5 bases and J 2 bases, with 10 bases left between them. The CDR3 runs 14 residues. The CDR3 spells CASSGGGGNQPQHF. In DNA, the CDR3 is TGTGCCAGCAGCGGAGGGGGGGGCAATCAGCCCCAGCATTTT.

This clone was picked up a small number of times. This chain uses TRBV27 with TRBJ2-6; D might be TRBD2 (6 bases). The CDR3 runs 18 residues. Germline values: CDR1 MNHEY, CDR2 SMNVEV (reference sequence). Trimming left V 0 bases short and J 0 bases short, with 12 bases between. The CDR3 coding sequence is TGTGCCAGCAGTTTATCGCCAGCGGGTTTCTCTGGGGCCAACGTCCTGACTTTC. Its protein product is CASSLSPAGFSGANVLTF.

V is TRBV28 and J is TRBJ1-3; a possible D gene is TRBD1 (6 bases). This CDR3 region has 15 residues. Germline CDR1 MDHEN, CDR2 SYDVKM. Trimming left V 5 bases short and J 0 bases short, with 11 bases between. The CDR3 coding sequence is TGTGCCAGCAGTAGGACAGCAATCTCTGGAAACACCATATATTTT. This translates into CASSRTAISGNTIYF.

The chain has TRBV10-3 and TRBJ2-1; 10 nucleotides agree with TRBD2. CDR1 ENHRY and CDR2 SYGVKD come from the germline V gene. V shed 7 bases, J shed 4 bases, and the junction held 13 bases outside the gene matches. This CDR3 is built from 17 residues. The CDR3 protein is CAIKSRGSGGAYNEQFF. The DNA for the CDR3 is TGTGCCATCAAGTCAAGGGGGAGCGGGGGGGCTTACAATGAGCAGTTCTTC.